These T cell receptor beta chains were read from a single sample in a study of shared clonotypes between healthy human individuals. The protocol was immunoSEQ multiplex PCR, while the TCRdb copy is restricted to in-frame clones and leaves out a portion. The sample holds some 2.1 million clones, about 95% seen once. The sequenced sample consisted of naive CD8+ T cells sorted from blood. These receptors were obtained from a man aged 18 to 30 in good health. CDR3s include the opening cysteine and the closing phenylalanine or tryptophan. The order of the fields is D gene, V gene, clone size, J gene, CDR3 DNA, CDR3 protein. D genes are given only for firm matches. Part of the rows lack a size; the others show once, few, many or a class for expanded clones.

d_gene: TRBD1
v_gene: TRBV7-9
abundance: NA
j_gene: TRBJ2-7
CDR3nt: TGTGCCAGCAGCTTTGGTCAGGGGGTCTACGAGCAGTACTTC
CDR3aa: CASSFGQGVYEQYF

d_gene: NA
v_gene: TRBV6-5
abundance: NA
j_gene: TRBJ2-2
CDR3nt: TGTGCCAGCACCCAACTGCTGGGGGACAACATGAAGCTGTTTTTT
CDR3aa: CASTQLLGDNMKLFF

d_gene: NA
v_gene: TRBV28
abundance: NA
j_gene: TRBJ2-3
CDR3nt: TGTGCCAGCAGTTTACTAGGGGGCACAGATACGCAGTATTTT
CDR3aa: CASSLLGGTDTQYF

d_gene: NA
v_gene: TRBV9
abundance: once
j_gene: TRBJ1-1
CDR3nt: TGTGCCAGCAGCGCCTCGACTCTTCCCGGCACTGAAGCTTTCTTT
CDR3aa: CASSASTLPGTEAFF

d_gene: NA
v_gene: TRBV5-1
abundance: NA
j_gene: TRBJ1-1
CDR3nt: TGCGCCAGCTTGCATGAGGGGGGCACTGAAGCTTTCTTT
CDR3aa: CASLHEGGTEAFF

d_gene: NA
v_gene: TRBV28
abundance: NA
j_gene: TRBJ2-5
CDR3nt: TGTGCCAGCAGTTTAAGGCTAGACCAGACCCAGTACTTC
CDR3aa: CASSLRLDQTQYF

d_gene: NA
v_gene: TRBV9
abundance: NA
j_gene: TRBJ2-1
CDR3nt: TGTGCCAGCAGCGTAGCTTGGGGAGTCGATGAGCAGTTCTTC
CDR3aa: CASSVAWGVDEQFF

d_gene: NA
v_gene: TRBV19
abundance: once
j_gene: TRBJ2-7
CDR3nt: TGTGCCAGTAGGGCGCCGGAAGGTGAGCAGTACTTC
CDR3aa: CASRAPEGEQYF

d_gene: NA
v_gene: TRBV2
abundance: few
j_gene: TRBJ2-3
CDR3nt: TGTGCCACCCAGGAAGGAAGCACAGATACGCAGTATTTT
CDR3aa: CATQEGSTDTQYF

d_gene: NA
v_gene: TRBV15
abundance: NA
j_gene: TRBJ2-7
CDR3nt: TGTGCCACCAGCAGAGATTTAGGCCCCACAGCTAAACCCTACGAGCAGTACTTC
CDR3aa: CATSRDLGPTAKPYEQYF

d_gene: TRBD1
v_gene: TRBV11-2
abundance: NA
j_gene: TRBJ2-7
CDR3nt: TGTGCCAGCAGCTTAGGGCCGGGACAGGGGGTCTCCTACGAGCAGTACTTC
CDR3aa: CASSLGPGQGVSYEQYF

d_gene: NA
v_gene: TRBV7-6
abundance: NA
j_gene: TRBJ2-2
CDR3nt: TGTGCCAGCAGCACCAGCACCGGGGAGCTGTTTTTT
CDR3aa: CASSTSTGELFF

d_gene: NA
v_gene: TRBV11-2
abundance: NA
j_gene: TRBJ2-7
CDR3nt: TGTGCCAGCAGTTTTGCGGGACCCCCCTACGAGCAGTACTTC
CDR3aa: CASSFAGPPYEQYF

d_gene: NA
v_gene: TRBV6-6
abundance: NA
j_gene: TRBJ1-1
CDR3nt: TGTGCCAGCAGTTACTTTGATGTAGGGACTGAAGCTTTCTTT
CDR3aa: CASSYFDVGTEAFF

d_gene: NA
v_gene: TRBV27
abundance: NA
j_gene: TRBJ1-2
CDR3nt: TGTGCCAGCAGTTTACACGGAGGTAGGGGCTACACCTTC
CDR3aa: CASSLHGGRGYTF

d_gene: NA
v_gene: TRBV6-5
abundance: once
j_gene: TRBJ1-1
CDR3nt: TGTGCCAGCAGCCCCGCGGGGACTGAAGCTTTCTTT
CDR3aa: CASSPAGTEAFF

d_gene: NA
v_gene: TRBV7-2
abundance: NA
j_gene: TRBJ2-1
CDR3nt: TGTGCCAGCAGCTTTCAATTCGAGCAGTTCTTC
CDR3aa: CASSFQFEQFF

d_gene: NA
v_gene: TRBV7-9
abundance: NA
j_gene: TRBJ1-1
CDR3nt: TGTGCCAGCAGCCCCGGGGCCGCGAACACTGAAGCTTTCTTT
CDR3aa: CASSPGAANTEAFF

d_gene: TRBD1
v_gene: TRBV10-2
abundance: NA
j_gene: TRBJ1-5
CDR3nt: TGCGCCAGCAGTGACTTCCCAGGGGGGCGGCCCCAGCATTTT
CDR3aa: CASSDFPGGRPQHF

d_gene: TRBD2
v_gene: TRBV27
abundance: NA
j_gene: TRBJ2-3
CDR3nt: TGTGCCAGCAGTTCCTGGGGGTTTAGCGGGAGAAGTGATACGCAGTATTTT
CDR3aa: CASSSWGFSGRSDTQYF

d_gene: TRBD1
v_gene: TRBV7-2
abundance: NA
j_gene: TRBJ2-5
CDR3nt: TGTGCCAGCAGCTTAAGTATCCTGGGACAGTGGACTGAGACCCAGTACTTC
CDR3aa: CASSLSILGQWTETQYF

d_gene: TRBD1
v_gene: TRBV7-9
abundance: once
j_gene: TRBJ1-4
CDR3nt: TGTGCCAGCAGCTCCTCCGGGACAGGGCCATTTAATGAAAAACTGTTTTTT
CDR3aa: CASSSSGTGPFNEKLFF

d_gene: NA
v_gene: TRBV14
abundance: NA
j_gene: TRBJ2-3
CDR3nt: TGTGCCAGCAGCCCGAGCGCTGGGACAGATACGCAGTATTTT
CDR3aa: CASSPSAGTDTQYF

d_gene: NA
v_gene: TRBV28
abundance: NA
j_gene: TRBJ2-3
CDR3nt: TGTGCCAGCAGCTTGGACACCACCACAGATACGCAGTATTTT
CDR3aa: CASSLDTTTDTQYF

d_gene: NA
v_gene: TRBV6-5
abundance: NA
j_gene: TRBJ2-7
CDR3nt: TGTGCCAGCAGTTCTCAGGGGTTATCGGGAGAGCAGTACTTC
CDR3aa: CASSSQGLSGEQYF

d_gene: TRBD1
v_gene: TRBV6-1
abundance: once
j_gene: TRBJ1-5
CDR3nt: TGTGCCAGCAGTGACAACAGGGGGCTTGTTCAGCCCCAGCATTTT
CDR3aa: CASSDNRGLVQPQHF

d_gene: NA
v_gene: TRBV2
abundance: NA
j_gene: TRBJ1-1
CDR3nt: TGTGCCAGCAGTGTGGGGGCGAGCACTGAAGCTTTCTTT
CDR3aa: CASSVGASTEAFF

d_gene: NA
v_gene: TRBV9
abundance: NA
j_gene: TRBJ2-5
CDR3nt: TGTGCCAGCAGCCCCTCGGGGTTGGGGGAGACCCAGTACTTC
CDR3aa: CASSPSGLGETQYF

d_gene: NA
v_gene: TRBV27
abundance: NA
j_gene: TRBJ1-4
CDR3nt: TGTGCCAGCAGTTTTGGGGGCGGATCCGAAAAACTGTTTTTT
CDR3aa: CASSFGGGSEKLFF

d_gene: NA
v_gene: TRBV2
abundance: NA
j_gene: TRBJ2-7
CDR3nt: TGTGCCAGCAGTGTTGCCAGAAACTACGAGCAGTACTTC
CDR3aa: CASSVARNYEQYF

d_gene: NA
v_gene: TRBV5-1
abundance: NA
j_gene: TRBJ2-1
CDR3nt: TGCGCCAGCAGCTTGGGTAAATACAATGAGCAGTTCTTC
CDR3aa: CASSLGKYNEQFF

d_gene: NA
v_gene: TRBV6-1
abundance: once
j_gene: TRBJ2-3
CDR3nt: TGTGCCAGCAGTGATAAGACAGGACCTAGCACAGATACGCAGTATTTT
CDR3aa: CASSDKTGPSTDTQYF

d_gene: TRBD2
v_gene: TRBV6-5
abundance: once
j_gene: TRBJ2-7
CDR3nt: TGTGCCAGCAGCGGAGGGACTAGCTACGAGCAGTACTTC
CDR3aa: CASSGGTSYEQYF

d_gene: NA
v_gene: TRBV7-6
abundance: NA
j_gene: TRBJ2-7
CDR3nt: TGTGCCAGCAGCTTACAGGGGGGCTACGAGCAGTACTTC
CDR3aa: CASSLQGGYEQYF

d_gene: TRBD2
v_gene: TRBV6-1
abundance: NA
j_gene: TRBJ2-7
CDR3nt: TGTGCCAGCAGTGGACTCCGACTAGCGGGTCTCAGCTCCTACGAGCAGTACTTC
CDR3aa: CASSGLRLAGLSSYEQYF

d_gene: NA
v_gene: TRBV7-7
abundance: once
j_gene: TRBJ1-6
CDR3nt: TGTGCTAGCAGCTTTGGGGGTGGTTCACCCCTCCACTTT
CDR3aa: CASSFGGGSPLHF

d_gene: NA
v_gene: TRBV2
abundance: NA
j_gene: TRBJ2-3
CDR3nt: TGTGCCACCTGGGGGGTTAACACAGATACGCAGTATTTT
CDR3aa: CATWGVNTDTQYF

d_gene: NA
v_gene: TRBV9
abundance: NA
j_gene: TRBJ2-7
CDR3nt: TGTGCCAGCAGCGCAACCTTACAGGATTACGAGCAGTACTTC
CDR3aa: CASSATLQDYEQYF

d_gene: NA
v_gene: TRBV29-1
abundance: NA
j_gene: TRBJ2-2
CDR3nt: TGCAGCGTCGGTCACACCGGGGAGCTGTTTTTT
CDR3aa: CSVGHTGELFF

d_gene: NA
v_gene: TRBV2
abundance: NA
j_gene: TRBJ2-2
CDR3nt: TGTGCCAGCAGCCCCGGAGTGGGCGGGGAGCTGTTTTTT
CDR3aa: CASSPGVGGELFF

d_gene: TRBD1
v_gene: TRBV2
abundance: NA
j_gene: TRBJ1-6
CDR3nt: TGTGCCAGCGTCGGGGGACAGGTAAATTCACCCCTCCACTTT
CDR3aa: CASVGGQVNSPLHF

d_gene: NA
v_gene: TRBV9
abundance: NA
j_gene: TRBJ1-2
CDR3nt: TGTGCCAGCAGCGTGCGGGGCGGCGGCTACACCTTC
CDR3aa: CASSVRGGGYTF

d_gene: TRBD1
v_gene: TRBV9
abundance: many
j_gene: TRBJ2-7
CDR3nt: TGTGCCAGCAACCCGGGACAGGCTACCTACGAGCAGTACTTC
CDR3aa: CASNPGQATYEQYF